Below, 4 T cell receptor beta chains from the same sample are listed, as sequenced in a study of CXCR3-negative and CXCR3-positive naive CD8 T cells (dated by TCRdb to between 2018 and 2021). Instrument on record: NextSeq 550. The Human TCR Profiling Kit (MiLaboratory) was used to prepare UMI-labeled 5' RACE TRB cDNA libraries. After TCRdb reprocessed the reads, each CDR3 protein sequence was kept as one row, without DNA. The sample's table lists a count of 50,000 to 65,000 distinct CDR3 sequences. Less than 25% of the sample rests with the top ten. The sequenced material came from memory CD8+ T cells from blood. The cell subset or site tag for this specimen amounts to: conventional CD8+ memory T cells (TMEM), sorted as controls. These receptors all stem from a human donor in good health. Some clones in this sample may be carry-over from other donors' samples.

The chain employs TRBV4-1 and TRBJ1-6; as DNA is missing, the TRBD1 call by TCRdb cannot be tested. The CDR3 spans 12 residues. CDR1 and CDR2 from the germline V gene are MGHRA and YSYEKL. The CDR3 here is CASSQRGHPLHF.

V and J are TRBV7-3 and TRBJ2-3; TCRdb returns TRBD2, unconfirmable since there is no DNA. CDR1 SGHTA and CDR2 FQGTGA come from the germline V gene. The CDR3 spans 17 residues. CDR3 in amino acids: CASSLPTGPPGTDTQYF.

V is TRBV12-3 or TRBV12-4 and J is TRBJ2-7. The length of the CDR3 is 15 residues. This CDR3 reads CASSSFLTVTYEQYF.

This chain links TRBV3-2 with TRBJ2-2; the TCRdb D gene call, TRBD1, has no DNA to confirm it. TRBV3-2 constitutes a pseudogene. This CDR3 has 16 residues. The CDR3 sequence is CASSRSGTGGPGELFF.